This T cell receptor beta chain was recovered during a study of vaccination and CD4 T cells after COVID-19 (dated by TCRdb to 2021 to 2024). General notes on the study: Every convalescent patient had a positive nasal swab PCR test for SARS-CoV-2, with mild disease in nine patients and severe disease in one. Post-COVID blood samples were collected from convalescent patients a median of roughly 100 days after diagnosis, with a range of about 30 to 161 days. The convalescent cohort included six males and four females, with two Hispanic individuals, seven Caucasians, two Asians and one multiracial person. Participants received two doses of either the Pfizer-BioNTech BNT162b2 vaccine (n=8) or the Moderna mRNA-1273 vaccine (n=2). The time from the second vaccine dose to post-vaccine blood sampling had a median of around 72 days and ranged from roughly 13 to 241 days. In fewer than 12 COVID-19 convalescent patients and a handful of infection-naive healthy vaccine recipients, researchers compared the spike-specific CD4+ TCR repertoire from before mRNA vaccination with the repertoire from after.

Remarks on this clonotype: Its antigen is not yet known. Per-base qualities were not stored, and no clone one base away is much larger.

Library preparation employed PCR. Sequencer: Illumina iSeq 100. Processing in the source paper ran as follows. Non-productive sequences were removed, and CDR3s not starting with C, not ending with F or W, or shorter than 7 amino acids were discarded. Using R version 3.6.1, CDR3 homology was evaluated through Levenshtein distances (stringdist) along with unrooted phylogenetic trees (ape). TCRdb cleaned the public reads at Q25 with fastp, built clones with MiXCR and kept in-frame beta chains. Each CDR3 protein appears once, grouped with its most common genes and DNA. The V and J calls reflect TCRdb's pipeline rather than the authors' work. The sample table holds about 15,000 distinct CDR3 sequences, of which 65% to 70% were seen once. The top ten clones comprise about 1.1% of the sample. The positive SARS-CoV-2 PCR tests of the convalescent patients were dated from March to December 2020, before the Alpha, Beta and Delta variants emerged in the United States. Ficoll-Paque Plus gradient centrifugation was used to isolate PBMCs from whole blood, and the isolated PBMCs were then either used fresh or cryopreserved at -140C.

The CDR3 spans 13 residues, from the cysteine through the phenylalanine. Just the 39-base CDR3 DNA is kept, in frame starting at base 1. CDR1 and CDR2 are read off the germline V gene (reference sequence) as DFQATT and SNEGSKA. V trim: 4 bases; J trim: 4 bases; unmatched bases: 3. Broad study findings and their caveats: Nearly all vaccine-specific clones in convalescent patients (304 of 307) were mono-reactive for SARS-CoV-2 spike rather than cross-reactive with common cold coronaviruses. Among the post-vaccine SARS-CoV-2-reactive clones in convalescent patients, a median about 87% showed up only after vaccination, which suggests vaccine-specific priming. Relatively few convalescent patients were included in the study, and early timepoints after natural infection were not analyzed. An increase in the median number of SARS-CoV-2-reactive clonotypes from approximately 23 after infection to 38 after vaccination was observed, but the change was not found to be significant.

The receptor comes from a human donor who had recovered from COVID-19. The material sequenced was CD4+ T cells from blood, taken after SARS-CoV-2 vaccination. The chain is assembled from TRBV20-1 and TRBJ2-3; 9 middle bases align to TRBD1. The base sequence is TGCAGTGCTATCCGGGACAGGGCAGATACGCAGTATTTT. Its protein is CSAIRDRADTQYF.